This T cell receptor (beta chain) was sequenced for a study of cytomegalovirus exposure and HLA in healthy donors. Study-wide background: Early on, a data release was issued that held roughly 86 million unique TCRs from HLA-typed donors.

Vbeta (60) and Jbeta (13) primers were used in the PCR. Libraries were prepared by immunoSEQ multiplex PCR; TCRdb keeps only in-frame clonotypes and omits some of them. The sample records about 140,000 clones, 82% being singletons. The TCR was taken from a woman between 40 and 50 years old in good health and CMV-seronegative. The source material was PBMCs.

DNA of the CDR3: TGTGCCAGCAGTCTCATAGCGGGGAGCTCCTACAATGAGCAGTTCTTC. Protein sequence: CASSLIAGSSYNEQFF. This rearrangement joins TRBV7-2 to TRBJ2-1, with 8 bases lining up with TRBD2. Germline CDR1 reads SGHTA; CDR2 reads FQGNSA. The CDR3 loop spans 16 amino acids. With V trimmed by 6 bases and J by 0 bases, 7 bases remained unmatched.